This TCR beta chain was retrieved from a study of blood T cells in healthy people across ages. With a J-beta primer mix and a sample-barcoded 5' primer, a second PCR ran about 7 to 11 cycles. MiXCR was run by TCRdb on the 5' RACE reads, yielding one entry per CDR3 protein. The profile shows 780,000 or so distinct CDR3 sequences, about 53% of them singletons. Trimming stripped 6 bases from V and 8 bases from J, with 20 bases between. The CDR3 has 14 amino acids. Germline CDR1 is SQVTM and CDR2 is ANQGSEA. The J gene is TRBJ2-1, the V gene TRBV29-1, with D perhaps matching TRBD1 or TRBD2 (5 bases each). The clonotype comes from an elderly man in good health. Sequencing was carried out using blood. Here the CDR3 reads CSVSSGYRGDEQFF. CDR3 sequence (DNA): TGCAGCGTCAGCTCAGGGTACCGAGGGGATGAGCAGTTCTTC.